Reported below is one T cell receptor beta chain. Antigen: not known. The CDR3 end is not reached by the read, which stops 3 residues before it; the germline J gene fills it in. Assay: immunoSEQ multiplex PCR; the TCRdb copy retains only in-frame clones and omits some. This repertoire includes roughly 48,000 clones. CDR3 size: 13 residues. Unmatched junction bases numbered 9, after V lost 7 bases and J lost 6 bases. Germline lookup yields CDR1 SQVTM and CDR2 ANQGSEA. Cervical HPV DNA detected by MY09/MY11 PCR, typed by dot-blot. The sample is drawn from a study of T cells in women clearing cervical HPV infection. Overall study results and limits: Richness plus V gene abundances separated cases from controls with AUC about 0.8.

This chain links TRBV29-1 with TRBJ1-2; TRBD1 agrees at 9 bases. Sequences were obtained from blood buffy coat. This receptor was taken from a woman aged 18-69 years with a cervical HPV16 infection that either progressed to CIN3+ or cleared (not recorded which). The DNA read from the CDR3 is TGCAGCGCCGATACAGGGGGCGGGGATGGC. It translates to CSADTGGGDG. In full, the CDR3 reads CSADTGGGDGYTF.